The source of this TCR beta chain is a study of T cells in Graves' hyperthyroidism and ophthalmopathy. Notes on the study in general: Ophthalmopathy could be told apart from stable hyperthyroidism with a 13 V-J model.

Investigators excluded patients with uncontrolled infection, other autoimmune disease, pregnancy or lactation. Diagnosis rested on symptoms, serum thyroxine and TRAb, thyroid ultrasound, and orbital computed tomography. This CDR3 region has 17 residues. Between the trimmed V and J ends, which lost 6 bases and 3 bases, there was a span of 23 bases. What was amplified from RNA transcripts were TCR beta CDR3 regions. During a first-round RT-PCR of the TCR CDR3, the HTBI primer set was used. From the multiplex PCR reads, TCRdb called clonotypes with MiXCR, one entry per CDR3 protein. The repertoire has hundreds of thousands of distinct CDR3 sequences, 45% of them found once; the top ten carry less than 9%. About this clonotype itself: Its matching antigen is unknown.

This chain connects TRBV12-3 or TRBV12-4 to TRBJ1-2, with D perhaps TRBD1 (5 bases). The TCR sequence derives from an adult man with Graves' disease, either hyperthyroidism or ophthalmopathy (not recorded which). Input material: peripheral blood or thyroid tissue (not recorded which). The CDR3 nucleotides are TGTGCCAGCAGCCCGGGGGACGGATGGCCGGGCGACTATGGCTACACCTTC. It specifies CASSPGDGWPGDYGYTF.